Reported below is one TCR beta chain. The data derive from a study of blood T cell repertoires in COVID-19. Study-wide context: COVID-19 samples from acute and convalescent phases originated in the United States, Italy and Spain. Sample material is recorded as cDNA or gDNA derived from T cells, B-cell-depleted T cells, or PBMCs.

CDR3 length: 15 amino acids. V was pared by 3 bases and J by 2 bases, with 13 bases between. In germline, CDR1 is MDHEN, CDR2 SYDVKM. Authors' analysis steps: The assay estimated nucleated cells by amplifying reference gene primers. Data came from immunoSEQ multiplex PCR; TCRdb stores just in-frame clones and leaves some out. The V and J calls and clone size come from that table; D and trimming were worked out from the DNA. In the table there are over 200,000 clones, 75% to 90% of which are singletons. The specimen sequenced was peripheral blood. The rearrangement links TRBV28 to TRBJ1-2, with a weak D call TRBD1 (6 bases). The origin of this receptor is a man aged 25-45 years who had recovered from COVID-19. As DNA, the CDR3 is TGTGCCAGCAGTTTGGTGACAGGACACAACTATGGCTACACCTTC. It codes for CASSLVTGHNYGYTF.